A single sample gave rise to the 17 T cell receptor beta chains below, sequenced in a study of blood T cells in healthy people across ages. With a J-beta primer mix and a sample-barcoded 5' primer, a second PCR ran 7 to 11 cycles. TCRdb used MiXCR to reprocess the 5' RACE reads, holding one entry per CDR3 protein. This sample yields 1,500,000 or so distinct CDR3 sequences, of which 40% to 45% are seen a single time; approximately 4.1% belongs to the top ten. The sample comprised blood. The receptors derive from a woman between 18 and 30 years old in good health.

The table lists this clonotype with a few counts. V usage is TRBV28 and J usage is TRBJ1-6; TRBD1 agrees at 8 bases. The germline gives CDR1 MDHEN, CDR2 SYDVKM. The V and J ends lost 2 bases and 4 bases, in that order; junction bases with no gene match: 7. CDR3 length: 17 residues. Written as DNA, the CDR3 is TGTGCCAGCAGTTTAGTACAGGGGGTCCTGTATAATTCACCCCTCCACTTT. Amino acids: CASSLVQGVLYNSPLHF.

The chain links TRBV6-2 or TRBV6-3 to TRBJ2-1, with 9 nucleotides matching TRBD2. The J call may be faulty, since TRBJ2-7 better matches the DNA end. The CDR3 is 15 residues long. Germline V gene data show CDR1 as MNHEY and CDR2 as SVGEGT. The CDR3 DNA sequence: TGTGCCAGCAGACAACTAGCGGGCCTCTACAATGAGCAGTACTTC. Translating it yields CASRQLAGLYNEQYF.

The chain links TRBV21-1 to TRBJ1-1. TRBV21-1 is a pseudogene segment. The CDR3 loop spans 20 amino acids. The CDR3 sequence is CASSKRDYGRVGGMNTKAFF. CDR3 DNA sequence: TGTGCCAGCAGCAAAAGGGATTACGGTCGGGTGGGAGGCATGAACACTAAAGCTTTCTTT.

This sequence joins TRBV24-1 and TRBJ1-2, with a possible D match to TRBD1 (6 bases). Trimming removed 4 bases at V and 5 bases at J, with 13 bases between. Per the germline V gene, CDR1 is KGHDR and CDR2 is SFDVKD. This CDR3 region has 14 residues. This chain's CDR3 is CATSEGHGRYGYTF. CDR3 DNA sequence: TGTGCCACCAGTGAGGGACACGGCCGGTATGGCTACACCTTC.

V is TRBV12-3 or TRBV12-4 and J is TRBJ2-7; the match to TRBD2 covers 9 bases. The CDR3 is 14 amino acids. The trim removed 4 bases at V and 5 bases at J, leaving 6 bases unmatched. CDR3 DNA: TGTGCCAGCAGTTGGGTAGCGGGAGCAAACGAGCAGTACTTC. It specifies CASSWVAGANEQYF.

V gene TRBV6-2 or TRBV6-3 combines with J gene TRBJ1-1, with D maybe TRBD1 (5 bases). V was shortened by 7 bases and J by 5 bases, with 17 bases between the two germline ends. The germline V gene has CDR1 MNHEY and CDR2 SVGEGT. This CDR3 is built from 14 residues. CDR3 amino acids: CASTEIRVSTEAFF. Here the CDR3 DNA reads TGTGCCAGCACCGAAATCAGGGTTTCGACTGAAGCTTTCTTT.

The V call is TRBV6-5, the J call TRBJ2-5; D perhaps matches TRBD1 (6 bases). The J call is uncertain, as TRBJ2-7 better fits the DNA end. Germline V gene lookup returns CDR1 MNHEY and CDR2 SVGAGI. The CDR3 has 14 amino acids. CDR3 sequence: CASSYTDSTYEQYF. The CDR3 DNA follows: TGTGCCAGCAGTTATACGGACAGTACCTACGAGCAGTACTTC.

This chain links TRBV5-4 with TRBJ2-1; 7 bases agree with TRBD1. This CDR3 spans 13 amino acids. Germline trimming cut 6 bases from V and 4 bases from J; bases unmatched to any gene: 4. Germline V gene lookup returns CDR1 SGHNT and CDR2 YYREEE (reference sequence). DNA for the CDR3: TGTGCCAGCAAGGGGGCACGGTACAATGAGCAGTTCTTC. It encodes CASKGARYNEQFF.

J is TRBJ2-1 and V is TRBV12-3 or TRBV12-4, with 9 bases that match TRBD2. Trimming cost V 6 bases and J 2 bases; bases outside gene matches: 5. There are 15 residues in the CDR3. CDR3 DNA: TGTGCCAGCAGCTCGGGCGGGGGGGCCTACAATGAGCAGTTCTTC. Its translation is CASSSGGGAYNEQFF.

In this sample, this clonotype turned up a few times. The rearrangement links TRBV7-2 to TRBJ2-3; 11 bases line up with TRBD2. CDR3 size: 17 residues. The J segment lost 2 bases and the V segment lost 4 bases, leaving 8 bases of the junction unmatched. Looked up from germline, CDR1 is SGHTA and CDR2 is FQGNSA. The CDR3 DNA follows: TGTGCCAGCAGCTCGCCTACTAGCGGGGGCTACACAGATACGCAGTATTTT. As protein: CASSSPTSGGYTDTQYF.

The V call is TRBV6-5, the J call TRBJ1-1; D gene ambiguous. This CDR3 has 11 amino acids. Germline V lookup: CDR1 MNHEY, CDR2 SVGAGI. Trimming pared 10 bases from V and 3 bases from J, leaving 9 bases between. This CDR3 is CATKKYTEAFF. As DNA, the CDR3 is TGTGCCACTAAGAAATACACTGAAGCTTTCTTT.

The chain uses TRBV5-1 and TRBJ2-1; TRBD2 might be the D (6 bases). Trimming left V 3 bases short and J 3 bases short, with 13 bases between. The CDR3 has 15 residues. CDR1 and CDR2 (germline): SGHRS, YFSETQ. The CDR3 DNA sequence: TGCGCCAGCAGCTGGGGGGTGGTGGACTACAATGAGCAGTTCTTC. Protein: CASSWGVVDYNEQFF.

The count of this clonotype is one. The chain employs TRBV7-2 and TRBJ1-6; the D is unclear. CDR3 length: 15 residues. The germline CDR1 and CDR2 sequences are SGHTA and FQGNSA. The V gene lost 0 bases and the J gene lost 11 bases, with 14 bases spanning the gap. CDR3 sequence: CASSLARSVYPPLHF. The CDR3 DNA reads TGTGCCAGCAGCTTAGCTAGGTCGGTGTATCCACCCCTCCACTTT.

This clonotype was recorded a few times. This rearrangement joins TRBV29-1 to TRBJ2-7; maybe TRBD2 (6 bases). The CDR3 contains 13 residues. Germline CDR1 is SQVTM and CDR2 is ANQGSEA. V lost 5 bases and J lost 5, with 16 bases in between. This CDR3 is CSVRDWLKNEQYF. CDR3 nucleotides: TGCAGCGTTCGGGACTGGTTAAAGAACGAGCAGTACTTC.

This clonotype was counted a few times. This chain connects TRBV7-9 to TRBJ1-2, with 7 nucleotides matching TRBD1. Germline V gene lookup returns CDR1 SEHNR and CDR2 FQNEAQ (reference sequence). The CDR3 length is 16 residues. V lost 4 bases, J lost 4 bases, and 12 bases stayed unmatched. The CDR3 spells CASSYLLQGRVYGYTF. The CDR3 bases are TGTGCCAGCAGCTACCTCTTACAGGGGAGGGTCTATGGCTACACCTTC.

There are a few counts of this clonotype. Written as DNA, the CDR3 is TGTGCCAGCAGCTTAGTCTCGGGCCACGAGCAGTACTTC. This gives the protein CASSLVSGHEQYF. The J gene is TRBJ2-7, the V gene TRBV7-9; no firm D call. CDR3 length: 13 amino acids. Germline CDR1 SEHNR, CDR2 FQNEAQ (reference sequence). V was cut by 1 base and J by 5 bases, with 9 bases left in between.

The CDR3 is CASSDLGRTDTQYF. DNA of the CDR3: TGTGCCAGCAGCGACCTAGGGCGCACAGATACGCAGTATTTT. J is TRBJ2-3 and V is TRBV6-6; D remains unclear. Trimming pared 6 bases from V and 1 base from J, leaving 11 bases between. The CDR3 is made up of 14 amino acids. The germline CDR1 and CDR2 sequences are MNHNY and SVGAGI (reference sequence).